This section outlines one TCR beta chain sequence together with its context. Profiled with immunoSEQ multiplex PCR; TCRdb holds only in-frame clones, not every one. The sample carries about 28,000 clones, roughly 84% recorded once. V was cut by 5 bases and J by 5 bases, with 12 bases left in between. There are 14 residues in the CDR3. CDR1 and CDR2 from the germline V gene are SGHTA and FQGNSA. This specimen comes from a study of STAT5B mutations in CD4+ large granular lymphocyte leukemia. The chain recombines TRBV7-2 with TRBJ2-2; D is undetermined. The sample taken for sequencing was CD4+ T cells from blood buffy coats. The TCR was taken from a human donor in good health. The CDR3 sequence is CASSPNLGTGELFF. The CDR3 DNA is TGTGCCAGCAGCCCCAATTTAGGGACCGGGGAGCTGTTTTTT.